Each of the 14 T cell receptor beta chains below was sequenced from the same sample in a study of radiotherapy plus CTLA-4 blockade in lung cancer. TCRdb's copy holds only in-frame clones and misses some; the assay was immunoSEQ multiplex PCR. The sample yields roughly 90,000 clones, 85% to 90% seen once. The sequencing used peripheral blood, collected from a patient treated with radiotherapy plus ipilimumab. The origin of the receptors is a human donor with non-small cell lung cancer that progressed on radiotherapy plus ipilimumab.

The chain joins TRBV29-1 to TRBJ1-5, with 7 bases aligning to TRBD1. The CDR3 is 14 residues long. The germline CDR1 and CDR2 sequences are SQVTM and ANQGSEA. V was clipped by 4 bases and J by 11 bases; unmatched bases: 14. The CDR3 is CSVVGVGLDRAQHF. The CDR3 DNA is TGCAGCGTTGTTGGGGTCGGCCTTGACAGGGCCCAGCATTTT. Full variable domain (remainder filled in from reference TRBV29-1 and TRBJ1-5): SAVISQKPSRDICQRGTSLTIQCQVDSQVTMMFWYRQQPGQSLTLIATANQGSEATYESGFVIDKFPISRPNLTFSTLTVSNMSPEDSSIYLCSVVGVGLDRAQHFGDGTRLSIL.

CDR3 region: CASSMAGWGDEQFF. CDR3 coding DNA: TGTGCCAGTAGTATGGCAGGGTGGGGCGATGAGCAGTTCTTC. This rearrangement joins TRBV19 to TRBJ2-1, with D tentatively TRBD1 (5 bases). The CDR3 is 14 amino acids. CDR1 and CDR2 (germline): LNHDA, SQIVND (reference sequence). V was pared by 3 bases and J by 8 bases, with 14 bases between. Variable domain in full (rest from reference TRBV19 and TRBJ2-1): DGGITQSPKYLFRKEGQNVTLSCEQNLNHDAMYWYRQDPGQGLRLIYYSQIVNDFQKGDIAEGYSVSREKKESFPLTVTSAQKNPTAFYLCASSMAGWGDEQFFGPGTRLTVL.

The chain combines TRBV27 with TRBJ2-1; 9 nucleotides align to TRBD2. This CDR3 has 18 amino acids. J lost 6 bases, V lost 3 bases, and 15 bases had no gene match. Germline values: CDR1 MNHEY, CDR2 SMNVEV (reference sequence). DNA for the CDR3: TGTGCCAGCAGTTTTCTGCTAGCGGGATCTCCGCCCTTCAATGAGCAGTTCTTC. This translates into CASSFLLAGSPPFNEQFF.

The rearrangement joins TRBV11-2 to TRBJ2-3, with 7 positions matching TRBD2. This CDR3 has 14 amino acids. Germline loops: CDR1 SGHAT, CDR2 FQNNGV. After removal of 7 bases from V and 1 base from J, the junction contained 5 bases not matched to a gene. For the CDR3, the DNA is TGTGCCAGCACCGGGGGGAGCGGCACAGATACGCAGTATTTT. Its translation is CASTGGSGTDTQYF. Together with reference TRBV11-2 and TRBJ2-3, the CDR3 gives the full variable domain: EAGVAQSPRYKIIEKRQSVAFWCNPISGHATLYWYQQILGQGPKLLIQFQNNGVVDDSQLPKDRFSAERLKGVDSTLKIQPAKLEDSAVYLCASTGGSGTDTQYFGPGTRLTVL.

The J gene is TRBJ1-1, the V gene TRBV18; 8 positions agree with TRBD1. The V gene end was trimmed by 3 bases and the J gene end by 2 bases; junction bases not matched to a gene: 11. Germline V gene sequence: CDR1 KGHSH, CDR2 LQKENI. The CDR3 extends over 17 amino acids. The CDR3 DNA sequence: TGTGCCAGCTCACCCCTCGGTCGGACAGGGCCTAACACTGAAGCTTTCTTT. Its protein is CASSPLGRTGPNTEAFF.

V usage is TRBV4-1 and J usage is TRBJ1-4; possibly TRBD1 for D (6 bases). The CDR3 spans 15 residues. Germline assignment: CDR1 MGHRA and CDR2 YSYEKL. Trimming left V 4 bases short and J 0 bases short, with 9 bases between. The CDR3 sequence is CASSLPGATNEKLFF. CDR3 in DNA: TGCGCCAGCAGCCTACCAGGGGCAACTAATGAAAAACTGTTTTTT.

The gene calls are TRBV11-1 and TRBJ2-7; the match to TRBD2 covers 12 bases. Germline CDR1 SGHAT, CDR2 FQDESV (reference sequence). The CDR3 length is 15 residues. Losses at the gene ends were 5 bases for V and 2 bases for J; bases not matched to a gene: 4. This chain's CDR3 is CASSPGLAGTYEQYF. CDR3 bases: TGTGCCAGCAGCCCGGGACTAGCGGGTACCTACGAGCAGTACTTC.

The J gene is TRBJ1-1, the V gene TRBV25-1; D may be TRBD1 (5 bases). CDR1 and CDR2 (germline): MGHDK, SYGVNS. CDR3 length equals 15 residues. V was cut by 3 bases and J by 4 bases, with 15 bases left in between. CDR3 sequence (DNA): TGTGCCAGCAGTGATTCCTGGGGGGGTCCCACTGAAGCTTTCTTT. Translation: CASSDSWGGPTEAFF.

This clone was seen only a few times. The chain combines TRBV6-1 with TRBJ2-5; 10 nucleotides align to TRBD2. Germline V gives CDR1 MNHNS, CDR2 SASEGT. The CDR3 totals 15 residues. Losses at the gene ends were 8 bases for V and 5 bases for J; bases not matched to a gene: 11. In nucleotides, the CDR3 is TGTGCCAGCGGTGGACTAGCGGCCTTTGGGGAGACCCAGTACTTC. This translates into CASGGLAAFGETQYF.

CDR3 in amino acids: CASSATGGSYNEQFF. Written as DNA, the CDR3 is TGTGCCAGCAGCGCGACAGGGGGCTCCTACAATGAGCAGTTCTTC. This chain uses TRBV6-1 with TRBJ2-1; 9 positions agree with TRBD1. The CDR3 has 15 residues. Germline trimming cut 6 bases from V and 0 bases from J; bases unmatched to any gene: 3. The germline gives CDR1 MNHNS, CDR2 SASEGT.

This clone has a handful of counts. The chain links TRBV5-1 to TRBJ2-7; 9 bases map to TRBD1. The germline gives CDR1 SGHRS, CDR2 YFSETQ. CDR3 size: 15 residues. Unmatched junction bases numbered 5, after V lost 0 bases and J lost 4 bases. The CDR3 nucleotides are TGCGCCAGCAGCTTGGACGGGACAGGGAAGTACGAGCAGTACTTC. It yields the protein CASSLDGTGKYEQYF.

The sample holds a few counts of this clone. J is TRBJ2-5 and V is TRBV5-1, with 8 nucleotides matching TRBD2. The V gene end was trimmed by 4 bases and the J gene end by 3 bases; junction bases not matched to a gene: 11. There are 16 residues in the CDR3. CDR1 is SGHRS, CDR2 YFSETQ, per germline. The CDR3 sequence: CASSRGGSGAKETQYF. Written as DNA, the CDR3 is TGCGCCAGCAGCCGGGGGGGAAGCGGGGCAAAAGAGACCCAGTACTTC.

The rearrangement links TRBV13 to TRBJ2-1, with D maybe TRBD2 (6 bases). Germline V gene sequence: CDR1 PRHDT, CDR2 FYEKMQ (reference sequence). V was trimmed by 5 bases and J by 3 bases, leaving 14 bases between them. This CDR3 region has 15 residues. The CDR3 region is CASSRSGNRYNEQFF. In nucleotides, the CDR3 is TGTGCCAGCAGCCGTAGCGGAAATCGCTACAATGAGCAGTTCTTC. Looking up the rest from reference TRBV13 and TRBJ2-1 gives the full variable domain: AAGVIQSPRHLIKEKRETATLKCYPIPRHDTVYWYQQGPGQDPQFLISFYEKMQSDKGSIPDRFSAQQFSDYHSELNMSSLELGDSALYFCASSRSGNRYNEQFFGPGTRLTVL.

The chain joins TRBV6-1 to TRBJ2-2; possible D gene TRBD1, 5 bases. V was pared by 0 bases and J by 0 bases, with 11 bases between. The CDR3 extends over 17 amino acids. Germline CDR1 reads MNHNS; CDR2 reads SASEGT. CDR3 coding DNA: TGTGCCAGCAGTGAAGCTTCGCAGGGCGCGAACACCGGGGAGCTGTTTTTT. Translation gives CASSEASQGANTGELFF.